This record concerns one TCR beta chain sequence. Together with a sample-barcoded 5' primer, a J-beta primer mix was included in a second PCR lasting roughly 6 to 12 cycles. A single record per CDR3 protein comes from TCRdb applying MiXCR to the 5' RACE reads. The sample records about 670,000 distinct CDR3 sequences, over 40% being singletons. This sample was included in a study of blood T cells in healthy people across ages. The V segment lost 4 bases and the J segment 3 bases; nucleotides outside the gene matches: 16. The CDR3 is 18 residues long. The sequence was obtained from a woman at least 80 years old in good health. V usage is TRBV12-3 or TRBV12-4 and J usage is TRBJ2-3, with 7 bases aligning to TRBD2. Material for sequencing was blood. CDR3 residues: CASSSPPTSRVLTDTQYF. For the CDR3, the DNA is TGTGCCAGCAGTTCTCCCCCGACTAGCAGAGTGTTAACAGATACGCAGTATTTT.